This entry describes one T cell receptor beta chain. What it binds is not known. Germline V gives CDR1 SQVTM, CDR2 ANQGSEA. The length of the CDR3 is 13 residues. Trimming removed 3 bases at V and 0 bases at J, with 8 bases between. The treatment here: randomized to nivolumab then ipilimumab (arm A) or the reverse (arm B). This sample is part of a study of sequential checkpoint blockade in melanoma. Study results and caveats: In arm A, pretreatment tumor clonality was associated with response. Clinical benefit was about 30 times likelier when tumor T-cell fraction and clonality increased.

TCRdb keeps only in-frame clones here, not all; method: immunoSEQ multiplex PCR. The table shows about 7,200 clones, with approximately 22% occurring only once. Sample: tumor tissue (inferred from file names), taken from a patient given nivolumab and ipilimumab in sequence. The J gene is TRBJ1-2, the V gene TRBV29-1; D is unresolved. The sequence derives from a human donor with melanoma. The CDR3 sequence: CSVESESNYGYTF. The CDR3 DNA sequence: TGCAGCGTTGAGTCGGAATCTAACTATGGCTACACCTTC. Full variable domain (remainder filled in from reference TRBV29-1 and TRBJ1-2): SAVISQKPSRDICQRGTSLTIQCQVDSQVTMMFWYRQQPGQSLTLIATANQGSEATYESGFVIDKFPISRPNLTFSTLTVSNMSPEDSSIYLCSVESESNYGYTFGSGTRLTVV.